This TCR beta chain was found in a study of vaccination effects on CD4 cells after COVID-19 (dated by TCRdb to the early 2020s). Broadly, across the study: Across the study, the median time from the second dose to post-vaccine sampling was 72 days (range 14 to 241). The Oncomine TCR Beta short-read assay on an Illumina iSeq 100 was used to sequence cultures from other donors in the study. SARS-CoV-2 spike-specific CD4+ TCR repertoires from before and after mRNA vaccination were compared in COVID-19 convalescent patients and in infection-naive vaccine recipients. A total of around eleven COVID-19 convalescent patients and several SARS-CoV-2-naive healthy vaccine recipients were included in the full study. The research as a whole found: Clones induced by infection and clones induced by vaccination both contracted markedly at late timepoints after vaccination, which fits with T cell responses waning over time. The study was limited by a small number of convalescent patients, and early post-infection timepoints were lacking. In healthy vaccine recipients, vaccine-induced clones were almost all SARS-CoV-2 mono-reactive, with only 1 of 255 being cross-reactive with common cold coronaviruses.

Library construction relied on the immunoSEQ multiplex PCR assay. DNA from the cultured and isolated CD4+ T cells underwent TCR beta CDR3 sequencing. The source study handled its data this way. Non-productive TCR sequences were removed and reads were trimmed to the CDR3 region, keeping CDR3s of at least 7 amino acids. The MANAFEST web app was used to identify antigen-specific clonotypes by comparing expansion in peptide wells with expansion in reference cultures. Positive clones required FDR<0.05 expansion versus reference and all other wells, odds ratio above 5, and frequency above 0.1% in two replicate wells. A clonotype was called cross-reactive if it was significantly expanded both in SARS-CoV-2 spike wells and in at least one common cold coronavirus spike condition. Using the stringdist R package, CDR3 similarity was measured by Levenshtein distance, and unrooted trees were constructed with ape in R 3.6.1. TCRdb provides this immuneACCESS table in a form limited to in-frame rearrangements. Some clones are lacking; in checked studies, under half of them reflect an unresolved V gene, and why the rest are absent is not known. V and J calls and clone size are copied from that table; D and trimming were computed from the DNA. A total of about 64,000 clones appear in this sample, 75% to 85% of them only once. Roughly 2% of the sample belongs to the ten largest clones.

Trimming takes 3 bases from V and 4 bases from J, and the germline ends sit 9 bases apart. The CDR3, from cysteine to phenylalanine, totals 13 residues. Just CDR3 DNA is preserved here, 39 bases in frame from base 1. Looking up the germline V gene (reference sequence) yields CDR1 LGHDT and CDR2 YNNKEL. In the ViraFEST assay, PBMC were stimulated with viral peptide pools, and antigen-specific CD4+ T cell clonotypes were then identified by expansion using TCR sequencing. After less than 13 days of culture, CD4+ T cells were isolated with the EasySep CD4+ T cell isolation kit. Two doses of either the BNT162b2 or the mRNA-1273 mRNA SARS-CoV-2 vaccine were administered to participants. None of the healthy vaccine recipients had a prior SARS-CoV-2 infection, which was confirmed by nucleocapsid antibody tests that came back negative both before and after vaccination. A few million PBMC per well were cultured in IMDM with around 5.3% human AB serum, 9 to 10 IU/ml IL-2 and gentamicin, plus 10 ug/ml peptides. On days 3 and 7, half of the culture medium was replaced with fresh IL-2-containing medium. Unless noted otherwise, every peptide stimulation condition was grown in triplicate wells. PBMC were separated from whole blood using Ficoll-Paque Plus gradient centrifugation and were then either cryopreserved at -140C or used fresh. The overlapping peptide pools covered the spike proteins of SARS-CoV-2 and of the common cold coronaviruses HCoV-NL63, HCoV-OC43 and HCoV-229E. The QIAamp micro DNA kit was used to extract genomic DNA from the cultured CD4+ T cells.

With regard to this clone: The target of this receptor is not known. The input lacks base qualities; no much larger clone sits a single base away.

The TCR sequence derives from a human donor who received a COVID-19 vaccine. Recombination linked TRBV3-1 (or the pseudogene TRBV3-2) to TRBJ2-5; TRBD2 could be the D gene, as 5 bases match. The sequences come from CD4+ T cells from PBMCs cultured with HCoV-OC43 spike peptides, collected after COVID-19 vaccination. The cell subset or site label for this specimen denotes: HCoV-OC43 spike overlapping peptide pool stimulation. The DNA sequence reads TGTGCCAGCAGCCATGGACTGGGAGAGACCCAGTACTTC. The encoded protein is CASSHGLGETQYF.